Following are 32 T cell receptor beta chains from one sample sequenced in a study of PD-L1 blockade in urothelial cancer. The repertoire was sequenced with immunoSEQ multiplex PCR; TCRdb's copy has only in-frame clones and lacks some. The sample records approximately 39,000 clones, about 89% being singletons. This specimen was PBMCs, taken around atezolizumab (anti-PD-L1) treatment. The receptors come from a man in his fifties or sixties with urothelial cancer.

The rearrangement uses TRBV27 and TRBJ2-7; D may be TRBD1 (6 bases). From germline, CDR1 is MNHEY and CDR2 SMNVEV (reference sequence). The CDR3 loop spans 16 amino acids. The V and J ends lost 5 bases and 2 bases respectively, with 19 bases between them. The CDR3 sequence is CASSTYRDTRAYEQYF. The CDR3 DNA reads as TGTGCCAGCAGTACTTACCGGGACACCCGGGCCTACGAGCAGTACTTC.

This clone appeared once. The chain is built from TRBV9 and TRBJ2-1; TRBD2 aligns across 8 bases. The V and J ends lost 4 bases and 5 bases, in that order; junction bases with no gene match: 5. The CDR3 is 14 residues long. CDR1 is SGDLS and CDR2 is YYNGEE in the germline V gene. The CDR3 region is CASSPGRGDNEQFF. DNA of the CDR3: TGTGCCAGCAGCCCAGGGCGGGGGGACAATGAGCAGTTCTTC.

V usage is TRBV19 and J usage is TRBJ1-5, with unresolved D. The length of the CDR3 is 15 residues. With 2 bases removed from V and 7 bases from J, the gap between germline ends came to 15 bases. CDR1 and CDR2 from the germline V gene are LNHDA and SQIVND (reference sequence). CDR3 amino acids: CASSISPTTGQPQHF. The CDR3 DNA follows: TGTGCCAGTAGTATATCCCCGACAACGGGGCAGCCCCAGCATTTT.

The chain uses TRBV7-9 and TRBJ2-2; TRBD1 matches 9 bases. Germline CDR1 and CDR2: SEHNR and FQNEAQ (reference sequence). The J segment lost 4 bases and the V segment lost 8 bases, leaving 8 bases of the junction unmatched. The CDR3 is 15 residues long. CDR3 sequence (DNA): TGTGCCAGCCCCAAGGGGACAGGGCCCACCGGGGAGCTGTTTTTT. This gives the protein CASPKGTGPTGELFF. Supplemented by reference TRBV7-9 and TRBJ2-2, the full variable domain reads DTGVSQNPRHKITKRGQNVTFRCDPISEHNRLYWYRQTLGQGPEFLTYFQNEAQLEKSRLLSDRFSAERPKGSFSTLEIQRTEQGDSAMYLCASPKGTGPTGELFFGEGSRLTVL.

This clone came up once. The CDR3 region is CASTYTTGAYEQYF. The CDR3 DNA follows: TGTGCCAGCACCTACACGACGGGAGCCTACGAGCAGTACTTC. The V and J genes are TRBV6-5 and TRBJ2-7; weak D call: TRBD2 (6 bases). V was clipped by 7 bases and J by 2 bases, with 15 bases between them. This CDR3 spans 14 amino acids. CDR1 MNHEY and CDR2 SVGAGI come from the germline V gene.

This clone has just a few counts. The CDR3 DNA sequence: TGCGCCAGCAGCCTGACAGGTCGGTACTATGGCTACACCTTC. It encodes CASSLTGRYYGYTF. The rearrangement joins TRBV5-1 to TRBJ1-2, with a tentative D call TRBD1 (6 bases). Germline CDR1 and CDR2: SGHRS and YFSETQ. The ends were cut back, 4 bases at V and 3 bases at J, with 13 bases in the middle. This CDR3 contains 14 residues. Looking up the rest from reference TRBV5-1 and TRBJ1-2 gives the full variable domain: KAGVTQTPRYLIKTRGQQVTLSCSPISGHRSVSWYQQTPGQGLQFLFEYFSETQRNKGNFPGRFSGRQFSNSRSEMNVSTLELGDSALYLCASSLTGRYYGYTFGSGTRLTVV.

The sample holds one count of this clone. The V gene is TRBV6-1, the J gene TRBJ1-3; no definite D call. The CDR3 is 12 residues long. V lost 8 bases to trimming and J lost 3 bases, with 8 bases between them. Per the germline V gene, CDR1 is MNHNS and CDR2 is SASEGT. CDR3 sequence reads: CASAEIGNTIYF. CDR3 DNA sequence: TGTGCCAGCGCAGAAATTGGAAACACCATATATTTT.

This clone came up once. V and J are TRBV19 and TRBJ2-7, with D possibly TRBD2 on 5 matching bases. CDR3 length: 13 amino acids. Germline V gene lookup returns CDR1 LNHDA and CDR2 SQIVND (reference sequence). Trimming shortened V by 5 bases and J by 4 bases, and 12 bases separated the two germline ends. The CDR3 DNA follows: TGTGCCAGTAGTCTCATGTCGGGATACGAGCAGTACTTC. It yields the protein CASSLMSGYEQYF.

The chain links TRBV18 to TRBJ2-5, with 14 positions matching TRBD2. The CDR3 loop spans 16 amino acids. Germline lookup yields CDR1 KGHSH and CDR2 LQKENI. Losses at the gene ends were 0 bases for V and 5 bases for J; bases not matched to a gene: 2. CDR3 protein: CASSPPGLAGGETQYF. CDR3 sequence (DNA): TGTGCCAGCTCACCACCCGGACTAGCGGGAGGTGAGACCCAGTACTTC.

This chain joins TRBV10-1 and TRBJ2-7, with 7 bases lining up with TRBD1. The CDR3 covers 14 residues. CDR1 and CDR2 (germline): WNHNN, SYGVQD (reference sequence). Losses at the gene ends were 7 bases for V and 3 bases for J; bases not matched to a gene: 9. The CDR3 DNA reads as TGCGCCAGCAAAAGCAACCGGGACAGCTACGAGCAGTACTTC. It translates to CASKSNRDSYEQYF.

The rearrangement uses TRBV5-1 and TRBJ2-3; TRBD2 matches at 9 bases. V shed 0 bases and J 0 bases; nucleotides not matched to a gene: 5. CDR1 and CDR2 from the germline V gene are SGHRS and YFSETQ. The CDR3 loop spans 17 amino acids. CDR3 amino acids: CASSLGLAVKSTDTQYF. The CDR3 DNA sequence: TGCGCCAGCAGCTTGGGACTAGCGGTCAAGAGCACAGATACGCAGTATTTT. The complete variable domain, with remaining parts taken from reference TRBV5-1 and TRBJ2-3, reads KAGVTQTPRYLIKTRGQQVTLSCSPISGHRSVSWYQQTPGQGLQFLFEYFSETQRNKGNFPGRFSGRQFSNSRSEMNVSTLELGDSALYLCASSLGLAVKSTDTQYFGPGTRLTVL.

The chain recombines TRBV14 with TRBJ1-6; no clear D gene. Looked up from germline, CDR1 is SGHDN and CDR2 is FVKESK. Trimming took off 4 bases at V and 0 bases at J, with 16 bases between the two ends. The CDR3 has 18 residues. CDR3 residues: CASSPKVGPSSYNSPLHF. The CDR3 DNA reads as TGTGCCAGCAGCCCCAAGGTGGGCCCGAGCTCCTATAATTCACCCCTCCACTTT.

The V and J genes are TRBV5-4 and TRBJ1-2, with a possible D match to TRBD1 (5 bases). Trimming removed 3 bases from V and 5 bases from J, with 11 bases in between. This CDR3 has 13 amino acids. Per germline, CDR1 SGHNT and CDR2 YYREEE (reference sequence). CDR3 nucleotide sequence: TGTGCCAGCAGCTCCCGGGGGGGTTATGGCTACACCTTC. Protein product: CASSSRGGYGYTF.

The V call is TRBV19, the J call TRBJ2-7; D is perhaps TRBD1 (6 bases). The germline V and J ends were trimmed by 3 bases and 2 bases, with 11 bases remaining between them. Germline V gives CDR1 LNHDA, CDR2 SQIVND (reference sequence). The CDR3 is 14 amino acids. The DNA of the CDR3 is TGTGCCAGTAGTATGAACAGGGCCCCCTACGAGCAGTACTTC. This translates into CASSMNRAPYEQYF.

As regards this clone: One end of the junction is discordant with germline, which a read error may explain. The rearrangement links TRBV9 to TRBJ1-3; no reliable D call. The CDR3 spans 14 residues. Germline V gene sequence: CDR1 SGDLS, CDR2 YYNGEE. The CDR3 coding sequence is TGTGCCAGTAGCGTACTTGGAGGGGGAAACACCATATATTTT. This encodes CASSVLGGGNTIYF.

Only one count was recorded for this clone. V and J are TRBV9 and TRBJ2-7; 10 bases are a match to TRBD1. This CDR3 is 14 amino acids long. Trimming removed 3 bases from V and 3 bases from J; junction bases left unmatched: 3. CDR1 and CDR2 from the germline V gene are SGDLS and YYNGEE. DNA for the CDR3: TGTGCCAGCAGCGAGAGGACAGGGGGCTACGAGCAGTACTTC. Translating gives CASSERTGGYEQYF.

V is TRBV5-1 and J is TRBJ2-7; 10 positions agree with TRBD1. This CDR3 spans 14 amino acids. Germline CDR1 is SGHRS and CDR2 is YFSETQ. Unmatched junction bases numbered 3, after V lost 4 bases and J lost 2 bases. The CDR3 protein is CASSPGTGAYEQYF. The CDR3 bases are TGCGCCAGCAGCCCCGGGACAGGGGCCTACGAGCAGTACTTC.

This chain connects TRBV28 to TRBJ2-3, with TRBD2 as a possible D gene (5 bases). This CDR3 has 14 residues. The germline CDR1 and CDR2 sequences are MDHEN and SYDVKM. The V and J ends lost 7 bases and 11 bases respectively, with 22 bases between them. The CDR3 protein is CASTFREGLLGQYF. The DNA for the CDR3 is TGTGCCAGCACCTTTCGGGAAGGCCTCTTGGGGCAGTATTTT.

J is TRBJ1-1 and V is TRBV5-1, with 11 positions matching TRBD1. Germline assignment: CDR1 SGHRS and CDR2 YFSETQ. The ends lost 4 bases at V and 1 base at J; junction bases unmatched: 12. The CDR3 consists of 18 residues. CDR3 DNA sequence: TGCGCCAGCAGCGAATACCGGGACAGGGGGTTGGCGAACACTGAAGCTTTCTTT. It codes for CASSEYRDRGLANTEAFF.

This clone was seen only a few times. This chain connects TRBV15 to TRBJ1-4; D not certain. Germline V CDR1 and CDR2: LNHNV, YYDKDF (reference sequence). This CDR3 has 15 residues. With 0 bases removed from V and 6 bases from J, the gap between germline ends came to 11 bases. In DNA, the CDR3 is TGTGCCACCAGCAGAGATGAGAAGGGAGATGAAAAACTGTTTTTT. This codes for CATSRDEKGDEKLFF.

This chain uses TRBV11-2 with TRBJ2-1; no reliable D call. Germline-derived CDR1 and CDR2 are SGHAT and FQNNGV. V was trimmed by 5 bases and J by 10 bases, leaving 6 bases between them. The CDR3 sequence is 10 residues long. The CDR3 reads CASSALEQFF. CDR3 in DNA: TGTGCCAGCAGCGCACTCGAGCAGTTCTTC.

The chain combines TRBV27 with TRBJ2-7; tentatively, D is TRBD1 (7 bases). In germline, CDR1 is MNHEY, CDR2 SMNVEV (reference sequence). The CDR3 contains 14 residues. V dropped 4 bases and J dropped 4 bases, with 14 bases sitting between them. Written as DNA, the CDR3 is TGTGCCAGCAGTTCCACAGGGGACTCATACGAGCAGTACTTC. It is translated as CASSSTGDSYEQYF.

This sequence joins TRBV7-2 and TRBJ2-5; possibly TRBD1 for D (6 bases). Germline CDR1 and CDR2: SGHTA and FQGNSA. V was pared by 4 bases and J by 2 bases, with 11 bases between. The CDR3 is made up of 14 amino acids. CDR3 in amino acids: CASSSQGPQETQYF. In nucleotides, the CDR3 is TGTGCCAGCAGCTCGCAGGGGCCACAAGAGACCCAGTACTTC.

This chain links TRBV9 with TRBJ1-5; TRBD1 matches at 11 bases. The CDR3 consists of 15 residues. CDR1 is SGDLS, CDR2 YYNGEE, per germline. V was pared by 3 bases and J by 6 bases, with 5 bases of the junction left unmatched. CDR3: CASSAGQGASQPQHF. Here the CDR3 DNA reads TGTGCCAGCAGCGCCGGACAGGGGGCCTCTCAGCCCCAGCATTTT.

The chain links TRBV18 to TRBJ2-1, with 8 bases that match TRBD2. The length of the CDR3 is 15 residues. J was trimmed by 7 bases and V by 6 bases; bases with no gene match: 11. Germline-derived CDR1 and CDR2 are KGHSH and LQKENI. The CDR3 DNA reads TGTGCCAGCTCGCCCGGGACTAGTGGGGGGAATGAGCAGTTCTTC. Its translation is CASSPGTSGGNEQFF.

In its sample, this clone was seen once. J is TRBJ2-7 and V is TRBV7-3, with 10 bases fitting TRBD1. Germline lookup yields CDR1 SGHTA and CDR2 FQGTGA. CDR3 size: 14 residues. The junction had 5 bases not matched to a gene; V was cut back by 5 bases and J by 4 bases. The CDR3 nucleotides read TGTGCCAGCAGCCCCGGGACAGGGGAATACGAGCAGTACTTC. Translation gives CASSPGTGEYEQYF.

This chain uses TRBV9 with TRBJ1-3; 9 nucleotides match TRBD1. The CDR3 runs to 16 residues. V dropped 2 bases and J dropped 0; count of bases not matched to a gene: 3. CDR1 and CDR2 (germline): SGDLS, YYNGEE. The CDR3 nucleotides read TGTGCCAGCAGCGTTGGACAGGGGAGCTCTGGAAACACCATATATTTT. It codes for CASSVGQGSSGNTIYF.

This clone was seen once. The gene calls are TRBV6-4 and TRBJ2-3, with D possibly TRBD1 on 6 matching bases. Trimming removed 0 bases from V and 4 bases from J, with 11 bases in between. The V gene's germline CDR1 is MRHNA and CDR2 SNTAGT. The CDR3 totals 15 residues. Here the CDR3 DNA reads TGTGCCAGCAGTGACTCCTCATCAGGGGCAGATACGCAGTATTTT. Translation gives CASSDSSSGADTQYF.

The rearrangement links TRBV6-5 to TRBJ1-2; TRBD1 might be the D (5 bases). V was pared by 6 bases and J by 2 bases, with 7 bases between. CDR1 MNHEY and CDR2 SVGAGI come from the germline V gene. The CDR3 runs to 12 residues. CDR3 loop: CASSPGNYGYTF. Here the CDR3 DNA reads TGTGCCAGCAGCCCAGGGAACTATGGCTACACCTTC.

V usage is TRBV9 and J usage is TRBJ1-2; D possibly corresponds to TRBD1 (6 bases). The CDR3 covers 15 residues. Germline V CDR1 and CDR2: SGDLS, YYNGEE. V was clipped by 4 bases and J by 2 bases, with 15 bases between them. The CDR3: CASSPGQSRNYGYTF. The CDR3 nucleotides are TGTGCCAGCAGCCCCGGACAGTCTCGAAACTATGGCTACACCTTC.

The V gene is TRBV27, the J gene TRBJ2-7; D is undetermined. The V gene's germline CDR1 is MNHEY and CDR2 SMNVEV (reference sequence). V was trimmed by 3 bases and J by 5 bases, leaving 14 bases between them. The CDR3 contains 14 residues. The CDR3 protein is CASSLSRFTDEQYF. The CDR3 coding sequence is TGTGCCAGCAGTTTGTCCAGGTTTACTGACGAGCAGTACTTC.

V is TRBV28 and J is TRBJ1-3; tentatively, D is TRBD1 (5 bases). The V and J ends lost 5 bases and 2 bases respectively, with 13 bases between them. The CDR3 is 15 residues long. Germline V gives CDR1 MDHEN, CDR2 SYDVKM. DNA for the CDR3: TGTGCCAGCAGTCCCCCAGGGAAGACTGGAAACACCATATATTTT. This codes for CASSPPGKTGNTIYF.